This T cell receptor (beta chain) was sequenced during a study of shared clonotypes between healthy human individuals. In regard to this clone: Its specificity is unknown.

CD4+ cell separation produced CD45RA+ naive and CD45RA-negative memory subsets. The deep-level immunoSEQ assay was used. The protocol was immunoSEQ multiplex PCR, while the TCRdb copy is restricted to in-frame clones and leaves out a portion. The sample holds 950,000 to 1,100,000 clones, about 75% seen once. In germline, CDR1 is MNHEY, CDR2 SVGAGI. CDR3 length: 14 residues. J lost 6 bases, V lost 6 bases, and 9 bases had no gene match. Notes on the study in general: An effect of sequencing depth on clonotype sharing among donors was expected.

The receptor's source is a man aged 18 to 35 in good health. The chain uses TRBV6-5 and TRBJ2-7, with 9 positions matching TRBD1. Sequenced input: memory CD4+ T cells sorted from blood. Subset specified: CD45RA-negative fraction. This CDR3 is CASRSGQGGSEQYF. CDR3 nucleotides: TGTGCCAGCAGGTCGGGACAGGGTGGGAGCGAGCAGTACTTC.